This TCR beta chain was documented in a study of Graves' ophthalmopathy and Graves' hyperthyroidism. This clonotype showed up many times. What it recognizes is unknown. General study results and limits: Most thyroid clonotypes expanded beyond 0.001 frequency were also found in blood.

The authors amplified TCR beta CDR3 regions from RNA transcripts. Second-round multiplex PCR followed a first-round RT-PCR using HTBI primers. MiXCR, applied by TCRdb to the multiplex PCR reads, yields one record per CDR3 protein. The table records around 1,000,000 distinct CDR3 sequences, around a third of them present only once. Germline lookup yields CDR1 MGHDK and CDR2 SYGVNS. The CDR3 is 16 amino acids. Trimming removed 8 bases from V and 0 bases from J; junction bases left unmatched: 12. V gene TRBV25-1 combines with J gene TRBJ1-1; the match to TRBD1 covers 7 bases. What was sequenced was peripheral blood or thyroid tissue (not recorded which). The receptor was isolated from an adult man with Graves' hyperthyroidism. This CDR3 is CASFGTGQRMNTEAFF. The CDR3 nucleotides read TGTGCCAGCTTCGGAACGGGACAGAGAATGAACACTGAAGCTTTCTTT.